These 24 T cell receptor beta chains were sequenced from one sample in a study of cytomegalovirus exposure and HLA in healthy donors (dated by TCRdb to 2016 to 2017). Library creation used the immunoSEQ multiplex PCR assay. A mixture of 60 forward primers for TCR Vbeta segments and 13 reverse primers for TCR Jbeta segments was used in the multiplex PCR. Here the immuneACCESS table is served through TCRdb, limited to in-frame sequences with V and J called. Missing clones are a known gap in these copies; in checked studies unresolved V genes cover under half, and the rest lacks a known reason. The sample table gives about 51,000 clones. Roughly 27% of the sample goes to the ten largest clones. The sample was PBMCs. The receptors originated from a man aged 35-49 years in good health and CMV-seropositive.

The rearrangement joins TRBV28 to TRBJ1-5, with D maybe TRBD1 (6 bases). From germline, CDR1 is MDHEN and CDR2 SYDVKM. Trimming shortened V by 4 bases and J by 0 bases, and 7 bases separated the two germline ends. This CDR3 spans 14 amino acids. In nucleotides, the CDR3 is TGTGCCAGCAGTTCCAGGGGTAGCAATCAGCCCCAGCATTTT. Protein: CASSSRGSNQPQHF.

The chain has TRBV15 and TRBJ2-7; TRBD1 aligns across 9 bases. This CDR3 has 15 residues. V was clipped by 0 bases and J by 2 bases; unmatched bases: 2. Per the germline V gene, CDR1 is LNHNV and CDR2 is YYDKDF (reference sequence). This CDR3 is CATSRETGGTYEQYF. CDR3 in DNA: TGTGCCACCAGCAGAGAAACAGGGGGCACCTACGAGCAGTACTTC.

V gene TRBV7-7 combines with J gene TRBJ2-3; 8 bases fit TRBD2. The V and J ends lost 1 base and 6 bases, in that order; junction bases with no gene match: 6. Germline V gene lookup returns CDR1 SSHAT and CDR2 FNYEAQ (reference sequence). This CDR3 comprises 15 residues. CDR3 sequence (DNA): TGTGCCAGCAGCTTAGGGCCAGCGGGAGATGATACGCAGTATTTT. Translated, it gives CASSLGPAGDDTQYF.

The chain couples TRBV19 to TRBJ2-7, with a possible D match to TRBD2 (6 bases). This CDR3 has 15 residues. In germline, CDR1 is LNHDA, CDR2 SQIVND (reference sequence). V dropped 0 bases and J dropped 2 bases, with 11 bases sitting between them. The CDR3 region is CASSIEEGFPYEQYF. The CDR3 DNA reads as TGTGCCAGTAGTATAGAGGAGGGCTTTCCCTACGAGCAGTACTTC.

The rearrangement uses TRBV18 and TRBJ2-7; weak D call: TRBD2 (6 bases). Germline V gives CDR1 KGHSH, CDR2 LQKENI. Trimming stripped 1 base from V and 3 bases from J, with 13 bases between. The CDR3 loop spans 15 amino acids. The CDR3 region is CASSPQGTGIYEQYF. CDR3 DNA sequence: TGTGCCAGCTCACCACAAGGGACTGGAATCTACGAGCAGTACTTC.

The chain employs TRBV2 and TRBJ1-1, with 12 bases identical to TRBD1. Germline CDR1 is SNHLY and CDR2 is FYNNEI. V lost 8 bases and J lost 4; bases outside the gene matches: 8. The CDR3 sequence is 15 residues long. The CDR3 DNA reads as TGTGCCAGCTCGAGGGACAGGGGGCGGGTCACTGAAGCTTTCTTT. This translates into CASSRDRGRVTEAFF.

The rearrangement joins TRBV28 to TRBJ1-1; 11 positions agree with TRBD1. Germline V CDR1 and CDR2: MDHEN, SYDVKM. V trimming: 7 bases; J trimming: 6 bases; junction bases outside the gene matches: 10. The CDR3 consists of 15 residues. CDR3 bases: TGTGCCAGCAATCCAGGACAGGGGGCAATAGCTGAAGCTTTCTTT. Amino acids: CASNPGQGAIAEAFF.

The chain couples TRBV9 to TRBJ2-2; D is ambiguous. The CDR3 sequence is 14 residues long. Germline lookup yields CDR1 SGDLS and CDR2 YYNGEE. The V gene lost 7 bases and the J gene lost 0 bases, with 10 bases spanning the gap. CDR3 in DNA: TGTGCCAGCCGAGGCAACGCGAACACCGGGGAGCTGTTTTTT. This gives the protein CASRGNANTGELFF.

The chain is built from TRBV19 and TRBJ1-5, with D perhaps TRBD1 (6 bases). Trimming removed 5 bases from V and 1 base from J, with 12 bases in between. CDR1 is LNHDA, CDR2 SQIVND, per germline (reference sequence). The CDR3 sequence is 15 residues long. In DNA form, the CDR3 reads TGTGCCAGTAGTCAGGGGCGGCAGAGCAATCAGCCCCAGCATTTT. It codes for CASSQGRQSNQPQHF.

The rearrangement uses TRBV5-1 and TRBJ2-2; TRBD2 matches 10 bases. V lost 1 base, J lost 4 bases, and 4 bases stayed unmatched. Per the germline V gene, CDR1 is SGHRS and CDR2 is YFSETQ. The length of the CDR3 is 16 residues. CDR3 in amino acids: CASSLTSGDPTGELFF. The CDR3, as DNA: TGCGCCAGCAGCTTGACTAGCGGGGACCCCACCGGGGAGCTGTTTTTT.

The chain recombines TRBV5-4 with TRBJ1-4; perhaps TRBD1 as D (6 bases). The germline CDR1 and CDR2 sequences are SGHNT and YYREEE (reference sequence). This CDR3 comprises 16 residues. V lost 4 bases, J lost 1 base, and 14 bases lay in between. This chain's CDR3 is CASSPRGGRTNEKLFF. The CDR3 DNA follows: TGTGCCAGCAGCCCTAGAGGGGGAAGAACTAATGAAAAACTGTTTTTT. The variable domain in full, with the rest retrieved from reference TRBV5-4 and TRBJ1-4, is ETGVTQSPTHLIKTRGQQVTLRCSSQSGHNTVSWYQQALGQGPQFIFQYYREEENGRGNFPPRFSGLQFPNYSSELNVNALELDDSALYLCASSPRGGRTNEKLFFGSGTQLSVL.

The CDR3 here is CASSGLGQGVTGELFF. The CDR3 DNA sequence: TGTGCCAGCAGCGGACTCGGACAGGGCGTGACCGGGGAGCTGTTTTTT. The chain combines TRBV9 with TRBJ2-2, with 8 nucleotides matching TRBD1. Germline V gives CDR1 SGDLS, CDR2 YYNGEE. V was pared by 3 bases and J by 5 bases, with 9 bases of the junction left unmatched. CDR3 length: 16 amino acids.

In DNA form, the CDR3 reads TGTGCCAGCAGCCAAGAGGGACAGCACTCTGGAAACACCATATATTTT. Its translation: CASSQEGQHSGNTIYF. V and J are TRBV4-2 and TRBJ1-3; 7 bases agree with TRBD1. Germline CDR1 LGHNA, CDR2 YNFKEQ. The CDR3 spans 16 residues. With V trimmed by 0 bases and J by 0 bases, 2 bases remained unmatched.

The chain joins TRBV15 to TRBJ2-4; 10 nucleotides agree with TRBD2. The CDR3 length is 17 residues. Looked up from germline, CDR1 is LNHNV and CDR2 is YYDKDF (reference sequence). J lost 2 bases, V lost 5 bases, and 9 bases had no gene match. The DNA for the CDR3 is TGTGCCACCAGCGGGGGGGTAGCGGGGGGCACCAAAAACATTCAGTACTTC. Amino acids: CATSGGVAGGTKNIQYF.

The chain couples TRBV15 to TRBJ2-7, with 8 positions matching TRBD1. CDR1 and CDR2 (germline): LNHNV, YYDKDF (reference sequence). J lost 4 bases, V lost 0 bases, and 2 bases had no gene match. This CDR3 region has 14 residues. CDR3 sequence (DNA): TGTGCCACCAGCAGAGACAGGGGGCAGTACGAGCAGTACTTC. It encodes CATSRDRGQYEQYF.

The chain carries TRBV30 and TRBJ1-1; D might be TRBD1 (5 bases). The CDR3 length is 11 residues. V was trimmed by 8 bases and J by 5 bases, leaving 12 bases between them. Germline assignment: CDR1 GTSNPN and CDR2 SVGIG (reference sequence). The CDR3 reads CARDRGTEAFF. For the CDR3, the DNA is TGTGCCAGAGACCGGGGGACTGAAGCTTTCTTT.

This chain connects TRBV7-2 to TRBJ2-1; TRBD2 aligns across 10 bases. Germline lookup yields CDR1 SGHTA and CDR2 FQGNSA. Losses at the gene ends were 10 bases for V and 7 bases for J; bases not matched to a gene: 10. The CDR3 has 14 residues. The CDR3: CATWSQREGNEQFF. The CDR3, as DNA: TGTGCCACTTGGAGCCAGCGGGAGGGGAATGAGCAGTTCTTC.

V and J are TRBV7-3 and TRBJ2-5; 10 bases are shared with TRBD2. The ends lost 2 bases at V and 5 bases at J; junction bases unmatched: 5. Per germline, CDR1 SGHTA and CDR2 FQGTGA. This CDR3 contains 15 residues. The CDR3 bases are TGTGCCAGCAGCTTACTAGCGGGAGAGGGTGAGACCCAGTACTTC. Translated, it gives CASSLLAGEGETQYF.

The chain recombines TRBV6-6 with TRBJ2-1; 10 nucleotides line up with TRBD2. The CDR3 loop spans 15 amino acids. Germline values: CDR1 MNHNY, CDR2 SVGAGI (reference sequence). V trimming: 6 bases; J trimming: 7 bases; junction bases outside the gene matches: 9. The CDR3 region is CASSPGASGRNEQFF. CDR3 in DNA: TGTGCCAGCAGCCCTGGGGCTAGCGGGAGAAATGAGCAGTTCTTC.

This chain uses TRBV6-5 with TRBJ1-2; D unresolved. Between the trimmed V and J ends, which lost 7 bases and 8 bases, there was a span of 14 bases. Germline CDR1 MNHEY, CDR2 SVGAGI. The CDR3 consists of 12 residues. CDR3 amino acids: CASTRWGEGYTF. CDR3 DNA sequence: TGTGCCAGCACCCGGTGGGGAGAAGGCTACACCTTC.

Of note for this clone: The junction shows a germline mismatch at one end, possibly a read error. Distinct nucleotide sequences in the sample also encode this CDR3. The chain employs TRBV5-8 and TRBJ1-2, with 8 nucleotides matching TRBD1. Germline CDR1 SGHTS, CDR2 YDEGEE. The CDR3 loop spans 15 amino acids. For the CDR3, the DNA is TGCGCCAGCAGCTTGGAGCGACAGGGGATCTATGGCTACACCTTC. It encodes CASSLERQGIYGYTF.

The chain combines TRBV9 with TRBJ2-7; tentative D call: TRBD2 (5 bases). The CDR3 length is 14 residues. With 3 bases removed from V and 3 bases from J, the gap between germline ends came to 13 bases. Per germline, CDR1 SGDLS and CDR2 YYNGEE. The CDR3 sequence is CASSGSFSDYEQYF. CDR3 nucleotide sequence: TGTGCCAGCAGCGGTTCTTTTAGCGACTACGAGCAGTACTTC.

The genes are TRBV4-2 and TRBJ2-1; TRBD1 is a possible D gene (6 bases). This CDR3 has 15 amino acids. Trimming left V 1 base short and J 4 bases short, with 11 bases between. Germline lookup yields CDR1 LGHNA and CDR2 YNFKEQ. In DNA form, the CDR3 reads TGTGCCAGCAGCCAAGGTGGGGGCCCTTACAATGAGCAGTTCTTC. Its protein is CASSQGGGPYNEQFF.

The CDR3 region is CASSLAGGLQETQYF. The CDR3 coding sequence is TGTGCCAGCAGCTTAGCGGGGGGACTGCAAGAGACCCAGTACTTC. The chain joins TRBV7-2 to TRBJ2-5; D is perhaps TRBD2 (6 bases). In germline, CDR1 is SGHTA, CDR2 FQGNSA. The CDR3 is made up of 15 amino acids. V dropped 0 bases and J dropped 2 bases, with 10 bases sitting between them.